Presented here are 25 T cell receptor beta chains from one specimen sequenced in a study of human T cells and chemical hapten exposure. The time point was: patch test 1, 2 weeks after DPC sensitization. Treatment indicated: therapeutic diphenylcyclopropenone sensitization with weekly scalp DPC. TCRdb used MiXCR to reprocess the RACE reads, holding one entry per CDR3 protein. The sample yields approximately 400,000 distinct CDR3 sequences, roughly 4.8% seen once. The source material was whole blood, sampled in connection with sensitization to the hapten diphenylcyclopropenone (DPC). Source of these receptors: a woman in her forties or fifties with alopecia areata. Some clones in this sample may be carry-over from other donors' samples.

Only one count was recorded for this clonotype. With a much larger clone just one base away, this may be a read error. The genes are TRBV5-6 and TRBJ1-2; D is undetermined. The CDR3 has 14 residues. Per germline, CDR1 SGHDT and CDR2 YYEEEE. With 0 bases removed from V and 7 bases from J, the gap between germline ends came to 13 bases. CDR3 nucleotides: TGTGCCAGCAGCTTGGGGCCAGGCTTCTTTGGCTACACCTTC. Translated, it gives CASSLGPGFFGYTF.

This clonotype was seen a few times. CDR3 amino acids: CSVERDGNTEAFF. The CDR3 DNA follows: TGCAGCGTTGAGAGGGATGGAAACACTGAAGCTTTCTTT. This chain connects TRBV29-1 to TRBJ1-1; D remains ambiguous. Germline CDR1 and CDR2: SQVTM and ANQGSEA. V was clipped by 3 bases and J by 2 bases, with 10 bases between them. CDR3 size: 13 residues.

DNA for the CDR3: TGTGCCAGCAGTTTGTCCAAGAACACCGGGGAGCTGTTTTTT. Its protein product is CASSLSKNTGELFF. The chain uses TRBV12-3 or TRBV12-4 and TRBJ2-2; no definite D call. Trimming removed 3 bases at V and 1 base at J, with 6 bases between. The CDR3 extends over 14 amino acids.

This clonotype was detected ten times or more. The chain recombines TRBV2 with TRBJ1-5; D is unclear. Germline V gene lookup returns CDR1 SNHLY and CDR2 FYNNEI. The CDR3 covers 14 residues. Between the trimmed V and J ends, which lost 2 bases and 7 bases, there was a span of 12 bases. The CDR3 reads CASSENGRTQPQHF. The DNA for the CDR3 is TGTGCCAGCAGTGAAAATGGACGGACGCAGCCCCAGCATTTT.

This clonotype was found a few times. This chain joins TRBV10-3 and TRBJ1-5, with D unresolved. Trimming pared 8 bases from V and 0 bases from J, leaving 8 bases between. Germline lookup yields CDR1 ENHRY and CDR2 SYGVKD. The CDR3 totals 13 residues. In DNA, the CDR3 is TGTGCCATCTCTGGCCTTAGCAATCAGCCCCAGCATTTT. Its protein is CAISGLSNQPQHF.

The chain links TRBV2 to TRBJ1-6, with a weak D call TRBD1 (5 bases). Trimming removed 3 bases at V and 10 bases at J, with 19 bases between. Germline assignment: CDR1 SNHLY and CDR2 FYNNEI. This CDR3 is 16 amino acids long. The DNA for the CDR3 is TGTGCCAGCAGTGACGGGGGGTTTGTTTCTAGCTCACCCCTCCACTTT. Translated, it gives CASSDGGFVSSSPLHF.

This clonotype was detected a few times. The CDR3 reads CASSLGQGVIEQFF. The CDR3 DNA is TGTGCCAGCAGTTTAGGGCAGGGGGTGATTGAGCAGTTCTTC. This sequence joins TRBV6-5 and TRBJ2-1; TRBD1 aligns across 7 bases. V lost 4 bases and J lost 9; bases outside the gene matches: 9. CDR1 MNHEY and CDR2 SVGAGI come from the germline V gene. There are 14 residues in the CDR3.

This clonotype was detected many times. This CDR3 reads CSALGLAGGSYEQYF. CDR3 in DNA: TGCAGTGCTCTAGGACTAGCGGGAGGTTCCTACGAGCAGTACTTC. J is TRBJ2-7 and V is TRBV20-1; 14 nucleotides line up with TRBD2. This CDR3 is built from 15 residues. Germline trimming cut 5 bases from V and 1 base from J; bases unmatched to any gene: 4. CDR1 and CDR2 (germline): DFQATT, SNEGSKA (reference sequence).

Only a few counts were recorded for this clonotype. This chain uses TRBV4-1 with TRBJ1-1; D is unclear. CDR1 MGHRA and CDR2 YSYEKL come from the germline V gene. V gave up 0 bases and J gave up 2 bases, with 13 bases separating them. The CDR3 totals 16 residues. CDR3 coding DNA: TGCGCCAGCAGCCAAGATCCTCAAGGAACAAACACTGAAGCTTTCTTT. Protein: CASSQDPQGTNTEAFF.

This clonotype came up a few times. The rearrangement links TRBV6-5 to TRBJ1-1, with D possibly TRBD1 on 6 matching bases. CDR1 is MNHEY and CDR2 is SVGAGI in the germline V gene. The CDR3 spans 12 residues. The ends were cut back, 4 bases at V and 8 bases at J, with 11 bases in the middle. The DNA for the CDR3 is TGTGCCAGCAGTTCGACAGGAGAAGAAGCTTTCTTT. Translated, it gives CASSSTGEEAFF.

This clonotype has more than one count but fewer than ten. This chain joins TRBV25-1 and TRBJ2-2, with no clear D. CDR1 MGHDK and CDR2 SYGVNS come from the germline V gene. V lost 2 bases and J lost 5, with 6 bases in between. The CDR3 extends over 13 amino acids. CDR3 sequence: CASSEDPTGELFF. The CDR3 DNA reads as TGTGCCAGCAGTGAAGACCCTACCGGGGAGCTGTTTTTT.

This clonotype was counted at least ten times. The genes are TRBV6-5 and TRBJ1-2; D uncertain. CDR3 length equals 13 residues. Germline loops: CDR1 MNHEY, CDR2 SVGAGI. V lost 2 bases to trimming and J lost 2 bases, with 6 bases between them. CDR3 residues: CASSYERNYGYTF. For the CDR3, the DNA is TGTGCCAGCAGTTACGAGCGAAACTATGGCTACACCTTC.

In its sample, this clonotype was seen many times. An end of the junction does not agree with germline; a read error may underlie this. The rearrangement joins TRBV7-8 to TRBJ1-5; 8 nucleotides match TRBD1. CDR1 and CDR2 from the germline V gene are SGHVS and FQNEAQ. CDR3 length: 15 residues. The DNA for the CDR3 is TGTGTCAGCAGCTTAGGGGACAGGAGTAATCAGCCCCAGCATTTT. Amino acid sequence: CVSSLGDRSNQPQHF. The whole variable domain, filled in from reference TRBV7-8 and TRBJ1-5, reads GAGVSQSPRYKVAKRGQDVALRCDPISGHVSLFWYQQALGQGPEFLTYFQNEAQLDKSGLPSDRFFAERPEGSVSTLKIQRTQQEDSAVYLCVSSLGDRSNQPQHFGDGTRLSIL.

This chain joins TRBV19 and TRBJ2-1; D may correspond to TRBD1 or TRBD2 (5 bases each). Between the trimmed V and J ends, which lost 2 bases and 4 bases, there was a span of 12 bases. Germline values: CDR1 LNHDA, CDR2 SQIVND (reference sequence). CDR3 size: 15 residues. The CDR3 spells CASSIPGRTYNEQFF. The DNA for the CDR3 is TGTGCCAGTAGTATACCGGGACGGACATACAATGAGCAGTTCTTC.

The rearrangement joins TRBV20-1 to TRBJ2-7, with 7 bases lining up with TRBD2. Germline lookup yields CDR1 DFQATT and CDR2 SNEGSKA (reference sequence). V shed 5 bases, J shed 0 bases, and the junction held 10 bases outside the gene matches. This CDR3 contains 15 residues. CDR3 sequence: CSAYHRDYSSYEQYF. The CDR3 DNA follows: TGCAGTGCTTACCACCGGGACTATAGCTCCTACGAGCAGTACTTC.

At least ten counts were recorded for this clonotype. The chain employs TRBV7-2 and TRBJ2-1; D call uncertain. The V end was cut by 1 base, the J end by 4 bases, with 5 bases between. This CDR3 has 13 residues. The germline gives CDR1 SGHTA, CDR2 FQGNSA. The CDR3, as DNA: TGTGCCAGCAGCTTAGACGTGTACAATGAGCAGTTCTTC. This codes for CASSLDVYNEQFF. Combining the CDR3 with reference TRBV7-2 and TRBJ2-1 gives the whole variable domain GAGVSQSPSNKVTEKGKDVELRCDPISGHTALYWYRQSLGQGLEFLIYFQGNSAPDKSGLPSDRFSAERTGGSVSTLTIQRTQQEDSAVYLCASSLDVYNEQFFGPGTRLTVL.

This clonotype occurred many times. This chain uses TRBV7-9 with TRBJ1-1; weak D call: TRBD1 (5 bases). Germline CDR1 and CDR2: SEHNR and FQNEAQ (reference sequence). This CDR3 has 15 residues. The V end was cut by 2 bases, the J end by 4 bases, with 14 bases between. CDR3 sequence reads: CASSLSGIEGTEAFF. The CDR3, as DNA: TGTGCCAGCAGCTTATCAGGGATAGAGGGCACTGAAGCTTTCTTT.

In its sample, this clonotype was seen a few times. V and J are TRBV10-3 and TRBJ2-5; 10 bases agree with TRBD2. The length of the CDR3 is 14 residues. Germline V CDR1 and CDR2: ENHRY, SYGVKD. V was clipped by 6 bases and J by 3 bases; unmatched bases: 4. CDR3 DNA: TGTGCCATCAGCGGGGGGACTAGCGAAGAGACCCAGTACTTC. Residues: CAISGGTSEETQYF.

This clonotype was detected ten times or more. For the CDR3, the DNA is TGTGCCAGCACCTTGTGGATCGGGGGGGCGGCTGGAAACACCATATATTTT. Its translation is CASTLWIGGAAGNTIYF. This chain joins TRBV28 and TRBJ1-3; a weak D match, TRBD1 (6 bases). This CDR3 spans 17 amino acids. Germline values: CDR1 MDHEN, CDR2 SYDVKM. V lost 7 bases and J 2 bases, leaving 21 bases between the germline ends.

Worth noting for this clonotype: This sequence may be a read error, since a much larger clone differs from it by one base. V usage is TRBV5-4 and J usage is TRBJ1-1; TRBD1 agrees at 11 bases. The CDR3 is 13 amino acids. Germline CDR1 and CDR2: SGHNT and YYREEE (reference sequence). CDR3 DNA: TGTGCTGCAGCGGGACAGGGGGTTACTGAAGCTCTCTTT. Its translation: CAAAGQGVTEALF.

This clonotype appeared many times. V and J are TRBV3-1 and TRBJ2-1, with D unclear. The germline V gene encodes CDR1 LGHDT and CDR2 YNNKEL (reference sequence). V shed 0 bases and J shed 7 bases, with 10 bases lying between them. This CDR3 region has 14 residues. This chain's CDR3 is CASSQDFVKNEQFF. CDR3 nucleotide sequence: TGTGCCAGCAGCCAAGATTTTGTGAAGAATGAGCAGTTCTTC.

This clonotype was observed at least ten times. The V gene is TRBV29-1, the J gene TRBJ1-6; no clear D gene. V lost 5 bases, J lost 8 bases, and 4 bases lay in between. The germline CDR1 and CDR2 sequences are SQVTM and ANQGSEA. The CDR3 consists of 10 residues. As DNA, the CDR3 is TGCAGCGTTACTGATTCACCCCTCCACTTT. Amino acids: CSVTDSPLHF. Full variable domain (rest looked up from reference TRBV29-1 and TRBJ1-6): SAVISQKPSRDICQRGTSLTIQCQVDSQVTMMFWYRQQPGQSLTLIATANQGSEATYESGFVIDKFPISRPNLTFSTLTVSNMSPEDSSIYLCSVTDSPLHFGNGTRLTVT.

This chain connects TRBV5-6 to TRBJ2-7; D is possibly TRBD1 or TRBD2 (5 bases each). The CDR3 loop spans 15 amino acids. CDR1 SGHDT and CDR2 YYEEEE come from the germline V gene. Trimming removed 2 bases at V and 1 base at J, with 13 bases between. For the CDR3, the DNA is TGTGCCAGCAGCTTCGGGACGTCCCTGTCCTACGAGCAGTACTTC. Its translation is CASSFGTSLSYEQYF.

Only a few counts were recorded for this clonotype. The rearrangement links TRBV9 to TRBJ2-1, with 7 positions matching TRBD2. In germline, CDR1 is SGDLS, CDR2 YYNGEE. The V and J ends lost 4 bases and 4 bases, in that order; junction bases with no gene match: 11. The length of the CDR3 is 16 residues. CDR3 in amino acids: CASSPIAGPPYNEQFF. CDR3 DNA sequence: TGTGCCAGCAGCCCGATAGCGGGCCCCCCTTACAATGAGCAGTTCTTC.

This clonotype was counted many times. This rearrangement joins TRBV5-1 to TRBJ2-7; D assignment may be TRBD1 or TRBD2 (5 bases each). This CDR3 spans 15 amino acids. Looked up from germline, CDR1 is SGHRS and CDR2 is YFSETQ. With 1 base removed from V and 11 bases from J, the gap between germline ends came to 22 bases. The CDR3 nucleotides are TGCGCCAGCAGCTTGAGTCCCTCCGGGACGTTGGATAAGTACTTC. Encoded protein: CASSLSPSGTLDKYF.